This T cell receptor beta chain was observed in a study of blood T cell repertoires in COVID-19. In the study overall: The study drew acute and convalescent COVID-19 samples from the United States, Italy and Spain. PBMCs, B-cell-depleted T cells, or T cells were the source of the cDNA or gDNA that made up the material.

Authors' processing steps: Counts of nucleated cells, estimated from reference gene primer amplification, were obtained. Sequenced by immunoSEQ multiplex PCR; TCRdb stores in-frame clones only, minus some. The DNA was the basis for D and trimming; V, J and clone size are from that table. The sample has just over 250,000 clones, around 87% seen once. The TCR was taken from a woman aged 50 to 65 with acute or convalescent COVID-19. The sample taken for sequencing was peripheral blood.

This chain's CDR3 is CASSSDRASKFSYEQYF. The CDR3, as DNA: TGTGCCAGCAGCTCCGACAGGGCCTCTAAATTCTCCTACGAGCAGTACTTC. This chain connects TRBV6-2 or TRBV6-3 to TRBJ2-7; 7 bases fit TRBD1. The CDR3 length is 17 residues. CDR1 is MNHEY and CDR2 is SVGEGT in the germline V gene. V gave up 6 bases and J gave up 0 bases; unmatched junction bases: 14.